This T cell receptor (beta chain) derives from a study of blood T cell repertoires in COVID-19. The overall study: Samples taken during acute and convalescent COVID-19 were collected in the United States, Italy and Spain.

Generated by immunoSEQ multiplex PCR, the TCRdb table keeps only in-frame clones and is missing some. This repertoire shows about 150,000 clones, roughly 90% found once; its top ten account for roughly 3.1%. The CDR3 covers 15 residues. V dropped 2 bases and J dropped 4 bases, with 12 bases sitting between them. Germline V gene sequence: CDR1 MNHNS, CDR2 SASEGT. V and J are TRBV6-1 and TRBJ1-3; TRBD1 is a possible D gene (6 bases). The origin of this receptor is a man aged 55 to 70 with acute or convalescent COVID-19. The sequenced sample consisted of peripheral blood. The CDR3: CASSEYGQTGNTIYF. DNA for the CDR3: TGTGCCAGCAGTGAATATGGACAGACAGGAAACACCATATATTTT.